This TCR beta chain was found in a study of early T cells in non-severe SARS-CoV-2 infection. Turning to the study itself: Investigators sequenced bulk RNA drawn from unsorted whole blood, and chains remained unpaired.

Between the trimmed V and J ends, which lost 8 bases and 2 bases, there was a span of 10 bases. The CDR3 consists of 12 residues. Germline CDR1 is MDHEN and CDR2 is SYDVKM. Unique molecular identifiers were attached to individual cDNA molecules. TCRdb analysed the 5' RACE reads with MiXCR anew, one entry per CDR3 protein. The sample carries 70,000 to 85,000 distinct CDR3 sequences, roughly 5.3% recorded once. In this sample, this clonotype turned up many times. What it binds is not known. Study-wide results and limits: Using VDJdb, the matching emphasized anti-spike CD8 responses while missing private and CD4 specificities.

Material: whole blood, obtained at baseline. The rearrangement uses TRBV28 and TRBJ2-7; either TRBD1 or TRBD2 may fit D (5 bases each). The clonotype was recovered from an adult who was a healthcare worker with PCR-confirmed SARS-CoV-2 infection or an uninfected control (not recorded which). CDR3 DNA sequence: TGTGCCAGCGGGACGGAGGCCTACGAGCAGTACTTC. Its protein is CASGTEAYEQYF. The variable domain in full, completed from reference TRBV28 and TRBJ2-7, reads DVKVTQSSRYLVKRTGEKVFLECVQDMDHENMFWYRQDPGLGLRLIYFSYDVKMKEKGDIPEGYSVSREKKERFSLILESASTNQTSMYLCASGTEAYEQYFGPGTRLTVT.